These 5 T cell receptor beta chains share one sample of origin, sequenced in a study of blood T cell repertoires in COVID-19. Sequencing used immunoSEQ multiplex PCR; TCRdb keeps in-frame clones, though not all of them. The sample includes over 85,000 clones, roughly 90% seen only once; the top ten take 1.5% to 2%. Sequencing was performed on peripheral blood. These receptors were obtained from a woman in her fifties or sixties with COVID-19, enrolled during active disease.

The chain is built from TRBV7-9 and TRBJ1-1; TRBD1 might be the D (6 bases). The V end was cut by 1 base, the J end by 4 bases, with 16 bases between. The CDR3 consists of 16 residues. Germline V lookup: CDR1 SEHNR, CDR2 FQNEAQ (reference sequence). This CDR3 is CASSLGEDRPGTEAFF. For the CDR3, the DNA is TGTGCCAGCAGCTTAGGAGAAGACAGGCCGGGCACTGAAGCTTTCTTT.

The gene calls are TRBV30 and TRBJ1-5; D is possibly TRBD1 (5 bases). Trimming removed 0 bases from V and 6 bases from J, with 9 bases in between. Germline lookup yields CDR1 GTSNPN and CDR2 SVGIG (reference sequence). CDR3 size: 13 residues. In nucleotides, the CDR3 is TGTGCCTGGAGTGTACAGGCTGGTCAGCCCCAGCATTTT. It translates to CAWSVQAGQPQHF.

The chain links TRBV30 to TRBJ2-7; D unclear. The CDR3 length is 13 residues. CDR1 is GTSNPN, CDR2 SVGIG, per germline (reference sequence). V lost 0 bases and J lost 5, with 11 bases in between. CDR3 DNA sequence: TGTGCCTGGAGTGTGTCTGATAGAAACGAGCAGTACGTC. Its protein product is CAWSVSDRNEQYV.

V gene TRBV7-2 combines with J gene TRBJ2-2, with 11 bases aligning to TRBD2. The CDR3 covers 16 residues. The germline CDR1 and CDR2 sequences are SGHTA and FQGNSA. Trimming at V came to 3 bases and at J to 6 bases, leaving 6 bases not matched to a gene. CDR3 DNA sequence: TGTGCCAGCAGCTTCCCTTTAGCGGGGGGGCCCGGGGAGCTGTTTTTT. Translated, it gives CASSFPLAGGPGELFF.

The rearrangement joins TRBV7-2 to TRBJ2-3; 9 nucleotides align to TRBD2. J gave up 13 bases and V 1 base, and 12 bases lay outside the gene matches. Germline values: CDR1 SGHTA, CDR2 FQGNSA. The CDR3 covers 15 residues. The CDR3 DNA follows: TGTGCCAGCAGCTTAGATCTTTCGGCGGGGGGGACGGAGTATTTT. It codes for CASSLDLSAGGTEYF.